One sample yielded the 14 T cell receptor beta chains listed below, sequenced in a study of T cell repertoires in cytomegalovirus infection. A single record per CDR3 protein comes from TCRdb applying MiXCR to the reads. The data show 570,000 or so distinct CDR3 sequences, about 40% seen once. Which antigens these TCRs recognize remains unknown. The sample consisted of cultured PBMCs, taken from culture after CMV antigen stimulation. These receptors came from a human donor in good health (CMV status not recorded). Some clones in this sample may be carry-over from other donors' samples.

The CDR3 DNA reads as TGTGCCATCAGTGACGGACAGGGAAACACCATATATTTT. It is translated as CAISDGQGNTIYF. This chain joins TRBV10-3 and TRBJ1-3, with D possibly being TRBD1 (6 bases). CDR1 is ENHRY, CDR2 SYGVKD, per germline. The CDR3 spans 13 residues. V gave up 3 bases and J gave up 4 bases, with 7 bases separating them.

The chain couples TRBV18 to TRBJ2-5, with D tentatively TRBD1 or TRBD2 (5 bases each). Trimming took 6 bases from V and 5 from J, leaving 16 bases between them. This CDR3 has 14 amino acids. CDR1 and CDR2 (germline): KGHSH, LQKENI. This CDR3 reads CASSPTRGGETQYF. In DNA, the CDR3 is TGTGCCAGCTCGCCAACTCGGGGCGGGGAGACCCAGTACTTC.

The J gene is TRBJ2-3, the V gene TRBV28; tentatively, D is TRBD1 (5 bases). The CDR3 runs 13 residues. CDR1 and CDR2 (germline): MDHEN, SYDVKM. V shed 3 bases and J shed 5 bases, with 9 bases lying between them. The CDR3 spells CASSFLGVDTQYF. CDR3 sequence (DNA): TGTGCCAGCAGTTTCCTAGGGGTAGATACGCAGTATTTT.

In its sample, this clonotype was seen a few times. This chain connects TRBV7-2 to TRBJ1-4; TRBD1 is a possible D gene (6 bases). Germline V gene data show CDR1 as SGHTA and CDR2 as FQGNSA. V lost 4 bases, J lost 5 bases, and 14 bases lay in between. The CDR3 extends over 15 amino acids. The CDR3 nucleotides read TGTGCCAGCAGCTCACAACAGGGTACCAATGAAAAACTGTTTTTT. Its translation: CASSSQQGTNEKLFF.

V usage is TRBV6-2 or TRBV6-3 and J usage is TRBJ2-1; tentative D call: TRBD2 (5 bases). Trimming removed 5 bases from V and 4 bases from J, with 9 bases in between. CDR1 and CDR2 (germline): MNHEY, SVGEGT. This CDR3 has 13 amino acids. The CDR3 nucleotides read TGTGCCAGCAGTCGCGGGCAATACAATGAGCAGTTCTTC. Protein product: CASSRGQYNEQFF.

This clonotype was found a few times. The chain has TRBV10-2 and TRBJ1-1, with unresolved D. Trimming shortened V by 5 bases and J by 5 bases, and 12 bases separated the two germline ends. The CDR3 is 13 amino acids. CDR1 is WSHSY, CDR2 SAAADI, per germline. The CDR3, as DNA: TGCGCCAGCAGTCGGGTCCAGACGACTGAAGCTTTCTTT. Residues: CASSRVQTTEAFF.

Here the CDR3 DNA reads TGCAGTGCTAGAGGGCAGCAGTACCAAGAGACCCAGTACTTC. Protein: CSARGQQYQETQYF. V gene TRBV20-1 combines with J gene TRBJ2-5, with D hard to call. CDR3 length equals 14 residues. Deletions cut 1 base from V and 0 bases from J, with 9 bases between. Germline CDR1 reads DFQATT; CDR2 reads SNEGSKA (reference sequence).

This chain's CDR3 is CASSPRRDRIYDTQYF. For the CDR3, the DNA is TGCGCCAGCAGCCCGCGCCGGGACCGGATTTATGATACGCAGTATTTT. V is TRBV4-3 and J is TRBJ2-3, with D perhaps being TRBD1 or TRBD2 (5 bases each). Looked up from germline, CDR1 is LGHNA and CDR2 is YSLEER. V lost 4 bases, J lost 6 bases, and 20 bases lay in between. The CDR3 contains 16 residues.

The chain uses TRBV11-2 and TRBJ1-4; D possibly corresponds to TRBD1 (6 bases). The V end lost 0 bases, the J end lost 8 bases, and 16 bases lay between the germline ends. Germline lookup yields CDR1 SGHAT and CDR2 FQNNGV. The CDR3 sequence is 16 residues long. CDR3 bases: TGTGCCAGCAGCTTAGATAATCCCCGACAGGTCGAAAAACTGTTTTTT. The encoded protein is CASSLDNPRQVEKLFF.

The CDR3 DNA follows: TGTGCCAGCAGCAAGACTAGCGGGAGGGCTGCCGGGGAGCTGTTTTTT. This gives the protein CASSKTSGRAAGELFF. The genes are TRBV7-2 and TRBJ2-2; 14 bases align to TRBD2. The CDR3 runs 16 residues. The V gene's germline CDR1 is SGHTA and CDR2 FQGNSA. V lost 5 bases, J lost 6 bases, and 5 bases stayed unmatched.

V usage is TRBV4-1 and J usage is TRBJ2-3, with 9 bases aligning to TRBD1. With 0 bases clipped from V and 6 bases from J, the junction kept 10 bases outside the gene matches. Per germline, CDR1 MGHRA and CDR2 YSYEKL. This CDR3 region has 17 residues. The chain's CDR3 is CASSQEWDRDGVDTQYF. The CDR3 coding sequence is TGCGCCAGCAGCCAAGAGTGGGACAGGGACGGGGTGGATACGCAGTATTTT.

The V call is TRBV7-2, the J call TRBJ2-7; D is unclear. The CDR3 is made up of 13 amino acids. V dropped 5 bases and J dropped 2 bases, with 10 bases sitting between them. CDR1 and CDR2 from the germline V gene are SGHTA and FQGNSA. The CDR3 DNA is TGTGCCAGCAGCCCCCGACCTACCTACGAGCAGTACTTC. This codes for CASSPRPTYEQYF.

This clonotype showed up just a few times. The V and J genes are TRBV12-3 or TRBV12-4 and TRBJ2-1; 9 nucleotides agree with TRBD1. After removal of 6 bases from V and 6 bases from J, the junction contained 3 bases not matched to a gene. The CDR3 spans 13 residues. The DNA of the CDR3 is TGTGCCAGCAGGGGACAGGGTTCCAATGAGCAGTTCTTC. It is translated as CASRGQGSNEQFF.

This chain connects TRBV7-2 to TRBJ1-2; unclear D gene. The ends were cut back, 5 bases at V and 4 bases at J, with 17 bases in the middle. The CDR3 loop spans 15 amino acids. The germline V gene encodes CDR1 SGHTA and CDR2 FQGNSA. The CDR3 region is CASSPERTLSYGYTF. CDR3 coding DNA: TGTGCCAGCAGCCCCGAGCGCACCCTAAGCTATGGCTACACCTTC.